The 28 T cell receptor beta chains below were found in one sample sequenced in a study of T cell responses to AZD1222 COVID-19 vaccine. Profiling relied on immunoSEQ multiplex PCR, and the TCRdb table lists in-frame clones only, not all of them. The top ten hold about 4.4% of the sample, which has more than 110,000 clones, 89% seen once. The material was peripheral blood, obtained on day 0 of AZD1222 vaccination. Receptors originate from an adult in good health.

This sequence joins TRBV5-1 and TRBJ2-3; weak D call: TRBD2 (7 bases). The CDR3 loop spans 16 amino acids. Trimming shortened V by 0 bases and J by 3 bases, and 14 bases separated the two germline ends. Germline loops: CDR1 SGHRS, CDR2 YFSETQ. CDR3 in DNA: TGCGCCAGCAGCTTGGAACCAGGGGAGGGGACAGATACGCAGTATTTT. This gives the protein CASSLEPGEGTDTQYF. Full variable domain (rest looked up from reference TRBV5-1 and TRBJ2-3): KAGVTQTPRYLIKTRGQQVTLSCSPISGHRSVSWYQQTPGQGLQFLFEYFSETQRNKGNFPGRFSGRQFSNSRSEMNVSTLELGDSALYLCASSLEPGEGTDTQYFGPGTRLTVL.

V and J are TRBV5-1 and TRBJ2-3, with 9 nucleotides matching TRBD2. Germline-derived CDR1 and CDR2 are SGHRS and YFSETQ. J gave up 6 bases and V 0 bases, and 8 bases lay outside the gene matches. The CDR3 loop spans 16 amino acids. The CDR3 DNA follows: TGCGCCAGCAGCTTGGCCACCCTAGCGGGGCTCGATACGCAGTATTTT. Protein sequence: CASSLATLAGLDTQYF.

V gene TRBV11-2 combines with J gene TRBJ2-6, with TRBD1 as a possible D gene (5 bases). The germline CDR1 and CDR2 sequences are SGHAT and FQNNGV. V dropped 2 bases and J dropped 1 base, with 9 bases sitting between them. The CDR3 sequence is 16 residues long. This chain's CDR3 is CASSLLAGSGANVLTF. CDR3 DNA sequence: TGTGCCAGCAGCTTATTAGCAGGGTCTGGGGCCAACGTCCTGACTTTC.

The genes are TRBV7-9 and TRBJ1-5, with a weak D call TRBD1 (6 bases). This CDR3 contains 14 residues. The germline V gene encodes CDR1 SEHNR and CDR2 FQNEAQ (reference sequence). The V end lost 5 bases, the J end lost 6 bases, and 14 bases lay between the germline ends. The CDR3 here is CASSPRGGSQPQHF. In DNA form, the CDR3 reads TGTGCCAGCAGCCCCAGAGGGGGGAGTCAGCCCCAGCATTTT. Combining the CDR3 with reference TRBV7-9 and TRBJ1-5 gives the whole variable domain DTGVSQNPRHKITKRGQNVTFRCDPISEHNRLYWYRQTLGQGPEFLTYFQNEAQLEKSRLLSDRFSAERPKGSFSTLEIQRTEQGDSAMYLCASSPRGGSQPQHFGDGTRLSIL.

The chain couples TRBV2 to TRBJ2-7; D may correspond to TRBD1 or TRBD2 (5 bases each). CDR1 SNHLY and CDR2 FYNNEI come from the germline V gene. This CDR3 region has 13 residues. V lost 3 bases and J lost 3, with 9 bases in between. CDR3 residues: CASSEQGVYEQYF. The CDR3 DNA reads as TGTGCCAGCAGTGAGCAGGGAGTCTACGAGCAGTACTTC.

The chain combines TRBV28 with TRBJ2-6, with no clear D. With 6 bases removed from V and 0 bases from J, the gap between germline ends came to 12 bases. Per germline, CDR1 MDHEN and CDR2 SYDVKM. This CDR3 spans 16 amino acids. The CDR3 DNA reads as TGTGCCAGCAGCCTCGGACGGTTCTCTGGGGCCAACGTCCTGACTTTC. Its protein is CASSLGRFSGANVLTF.

The CDR3 sequence is CATIEGLFYGYTF. The CDR3 DNA sequence: TGTGCCACTATCGAAGGCCTATTCTATGGCTACACCTTC. The chain has TRBV24-1 and TRBJ1-2; D ambiguous. Trimming pared 10 bases from V and 4 bases from J, leaving 15 bases between. Germline-derived CDR1 and CDR2 are KGHDR and SFDVKD. This CDR3 is 13 amino acids long.

The chain combines TRBV2 with TRBJ1-5; perhaps TRBD1 as D (6 bases). Per the germline V gene, CDR1 is SNHLY and CDR2 is FYNNEI. Trimming removed 2 bases from V and 3 bases from J, with 11 bases in between. The CDR3 consists of 15 residues. CDR3 amino acids: CASSEIGQHNQPQHF. DNA for the CDR3: TGTGCCAGCAGTGAAATAGGACAGCACAATCAGCCCCAGCATTTT. The variable domain in full, completed from reference TRBV2 and TRBJ1-5, reads EPEVTQTPSHQVTQMGQEVILRCVPISNHLYFYWYRQILGQKVEFLVSFYNNEISEKSEIFDDQFSVERPDGSNFTLKIRSTKLEDSAMYFCASSEIGQHNQPQHFGDGTRLSIL.

The sample holds one count of this clone. The chain joins TRBV18 to TRBJ1-5; TRBD1 aligns across 9 bases. Germline CDR1 reads KGHSH; CDR2 reads LQKENI. This CDR3 comprises 15 residues. The V gene end was trimmed by 3 bases and the J gene end by 6 bases; junction bases not matched to a gene: 6. The CDR3 DNA reads TGTGCCAGCTCACCCGGGACAGGGATGAGTCAGCCCCAGCATTTT. This codes for CASSPGTGMSQPQHF. Full variable domain (remainder filled in from reference TRBV18 and TRBJ1-5): NAGVMQNPRHLVRRRGQEARLRCSPMKGHSHVYWYRQLPEEGLKFMVYLQKENIIDESGMPKERFSAEFPKEGPSILRIQQVVRGDSAAYFCASSPGTGMSQPQHFGDGTRLSIL.

The rearrangement joins TRBV6-4 to TRBJ1-2, with D tentatively TRBD1 (5 bases). CDR1 is MRHNA and CDR2 is SNTAGT in the germline V gene. This CDR3 has 15 residues. V lost 3 bases to trimming and J lost 4 bases, with 15 bases between them. The CDR3 coding sequence is TGTGCCAGCAGTGAAGGCCTTGGGGACTCCTATGGCTACACCTTC. Translated: CASSEGLGDSYGYTF.

This clone was found once. CDR3: CASSYQFLGGTGELFF. The DNA for the CDR3 is TGTGCCAGCAGTTATCAGTTCCTGGGAGGGACCGGGGAGCTGTTTTTT. The J gene is TRBJ2-2, the V gene TRBV6-5; TRBD2 aligns across 7 bases. Germline trimming cut 3 bases from V and 5 bases from J; bases unmatched to any gene: 9. This CDR3 spans 16 amino acids. Germline CDR1 MNHEY, CDR2 SVGAGI.

For this clone: One junction end disagrees with the germline gene, perhaps due to a read error. This chain links TRBV27 with TRBJ1-2; no reliable D call. The CDR3 sequence is 12 residues long. The germline V gene encodes CDR1 MNHEY and CDR2 SMNVEV (reference sequence). As DNA, the CDR3 is TGTGCCAGCAGTTTAAGCCGGACTCGGCTCCACTTC. Protein: CASSLSRTRLHF.

V is TRBV2 and J is TRBJ2-7, with D possibly being TRBD2 (6 bases). The CDR3 is 16 residues long. Germline loops: CDR1 SNHLY, CDR2 FYNNEI. The V gene lost 7 bases and the J gene lost 6 bases, with 25 bases spanning the gap. CDR3 in amino acids: CASTLGWWARTIEQYF. The CDR3 region has the DNA TGTGCCAGCACTTTGGGTTGGTGGGCCAGGACTATCGAGCAGTACTTC. The entire variable domain, with the rest obtained from reference TRBV2 and TRBJ2-7, is as follows: EPEVTQTPSHQVTQMGQEVILRCVPISNHLYFYWYRQILGQKVEFLVSFYNNEISEKSEIFDDQFSVERPDGSNFTLKIRSTKLEDSAMYFCASTLGWWARTIEQYFGPGTRLTVT.

J is TRBJ2-7 and V is TRBV7-2, with TRBD2 matching over 11 bases. Per the germline V gene, CDR1 is SGHTA and CDR2 is FQGNSA. The CDR3 contains 16 residues. The V segment lost 5 bases and the J segment 5 bases; nucleotides outside the gene matches: 11. CDR3 in amino acids: CASSPRPTSGSDEQYF. The CDR3 DNA is TGTGCCAGCAGCCCCCGACCCACTAGCGGGAGCGACGAGCAGTACTTC.

This chain links TRBV6-5 with TRBJ1-6; maybe TRBD1 (5 bases). Germline V gene sequence: CDR1 MNHEY, CDR2 SVGAGI. This CDR3 comprises 13 residues. Trimming removed 6 bases at V and 5 bases at J, with 8 bases between. The CDR3 DNA reads TGTGCCAGCAGGACAGCTCATAATTCACCCCTCCACTTT. Its protein product is CASRTAHNSPLHF.

The chain employs TRBV12-3 or TRBV12-4 and TRBJ1-1, with D possibly TRBD1 on 5 matching bases. The V gene lost 7 bases and the J gene lost 3 bases, with 12 bases spanning the gap. The CDR3 spans 13 residues. Written as DNA, the CDR3 is TGTGCCAGCAATAACGAGGGGTACACTGAAGCTTTCTTT. It yields the protein CASNNEGYTEAFF.

This rearrangement joins TRBV11-2 to TRBJ1-3; unclear D gene. Germline assignment: CDR1 SGHAT and CDR2 FQNNGV. CDR3 size: 11 residues. The V end was cut by 7 bases, the J end by 4 bases, with 5 bases between. This chain's CDR3 is CASTEGNTIYF. In DNA form, the CDR3 reads TGTGCCAGCACCGAAGGAAACACCATATATTTT.

The chain has TRBV5-5 and TRBJ1-5, with D possibly being TRBD1 (5 bases). Germline-derived CDR1 and CDR2 are SGHKS and YYEKEE (reference sequence). The V end was cut by 3 bases, the J end by 4 bases, with 17 bases between. CDR3 size: 16 residues. The CDR3 spells CASSWGWGRSNQPQHF. In DNA, the CDR3 is TGTGCCAGCAGCTGGGGCTGGGGACGGTCGAATCAGCCCCAGCATTTT.

The CDR3 is CASSPRREPYNEQFF. In DNA, the CDR3 is TGTGCCAGCAGCCCACGAAGAGAGCCCTACAATGAGCAGTTCTTC. The chain employs TRBV7-9 and TRBJ2-1; no reliable D call. V gave up 5 bases and J gave up 2 bases, with 13 bases separating them. Germline CDR1 reads SEHNR; CDR2 reads FQNEAQ (reference sequence). The CDR3 totals 15 residues.

The chain has TRBV27 and TRBJ2-1, with D possibly being TRBD2 (5 bases). V lost 2 bases and J lost 10, with 9 bases in between. The CDR3 extends over 12 amino acids. The germline V gene encodes CDR1 MNHEY and CDR2 SMNVEV (reference sequence). CDR3 loop: CASSLGEREQFF. The CDR3 DNA is TGTGCCAGCAGTTTAGGTGAGCGGGAGCAGTTCTTC.

This chain joins TRBV4-2 and TRBJ1-5; 10 bases are shared with TRBD1. Germline CDR1 LGHNA, CDR2 YNFKEQ. There are 16 residues in the CDR3. V shed 4 bases, J shed 6 bases, and the junction held 9 bases outside the gene matches. CDR3 nucleotides: TGTGCCAGCAGCCTTTCGGACAGGGGGAGCGCTCAGCCCCAGCATTTT. Its translation is CASSLSDRGSAQPQHF.

The chain links TRBV27 to TRBJ1-2; D may be TRBD1 (6 bases). Between the trimmed V and J ends, which lost 4 bases and 6 bases, there was a span of 12 bases. The CDR3 has 13 amino acids. CDR1 MNHEY and CDR2 SMNVEV come from the germline V gene (reference sequence). CDR3 loop: CASSYTGKDGYTF. Here the CDR3 DNA reads TGTGCCAGCAGTTACACAGGGAAGGATGGCTACACCTTC.

The V and J genes are TRBV6-6 and TRBJ1-2, with D uncertain. The CDR3 runs to 14 residues. Germline V gene sequence: CDR1 MNHNY, CDR2 SVGAGI (reference sequence). Trimming shortened V by 7 bases and J by 9 bases, and 21 bases separated the two germline ends. The CDR3 bases are TGTGCCAGCAACTCCTCCCCTGCTACCCTGAGCTACACCTTC. Translated: CASNSSPATLSYTF.

The chain couples TRBV10-3 to TRBJ1-1; 9 bases line up with TRBD1. The CDR3 is made up of 13 amino acids. CDR1 ENHRY and CDR2 SYGVKD come from the germline V gene. Trimming took 6 bases from V and 6 from J; bases not matched to a gene: 5. CDR3 amino acids: CAIRITGGPEAFF. CDR3 DNA sequence: TGTGCCATCAGAATTACAGGGGGCCCTGAAGCTTTCTTT.

V and J are TRBV11-3 and TRBJ2-7; a possible D gene is TRBD2 (6 bases). Per germline, CDR1 SGHNT and CDR2 YENEEA. V was clipped by 1 base and J by 0 bases, with 10 bases between them. The CDR3 length is 15 residues. CDR3 sequence: CASSLGAGSSYEQYF. In nucleotides, the CDR3 is TGTGCCAGCAGCTTAGGGGCGGGAAGCTCCTACGAGCAGTACTTC.

J is TRBJ2-7 and V is TRBV9; D possibly corresponds to TRBD2 (6 bases). V lost 4 bases and J lost 5, with 16 bases in between. CDR3 length: 14 amino acids. Germline V gene data show CDR1 as SGDLS and CDR2 as YYNGEE. This chain's CDR3 is CASSRAGGLNEQYF. As DNA, the CDR3 is TGTGCCAGCAGCAGAGCCGGGGGTCTAAACGAGCAGTACTTC.

In this sample, this clone turned up once. This rearrangement joins TRBV30 to TRBJ1-3; D gene uncertain. CDR1 GTSNPN and CDR2 SVGIG come from the germline V gene (reference sequence). V was pared by 4 bases and J by 7 bases, with 17 bases between. This CDR3 comprises 14 residues. This CDR3 is CAWMETTSANTIYF. In DNA, the CDR3 is TGTGCCTGGATGGAAACAACTTCGGCCAACACCATATATTTT.

The chain is built from TRBV6-4 and TRBJ2-3; 12 nucleotides align to TRBD2. The germline V gene encodes CDR1 MRHNA and CDR2 SNTAGT. The CDR3 spans 17 residues. V trimming: 6 bases; J trimming: 4 bases; junction bases outside the gene matches: 11. The CDR3 loop is CASSSRGLAGGADTQYF. Written as DNA, the CDR3 is TGTGCCAGCAGCTCCCGAGGTCTAGCGGGGGGGGCAGATACGCAGTATTTT.